This paragraph covers one T cell receptor beta chain sequence. These data originate in a study of blood T cell repertoires in COVID-19. Across the whole study: COVID-19 samples from acute and convalescent phases originated in the United States, Italy and Spain.

Cohort 3 recovery required two negative PCRs, clearance, or symptom resolution. Some clones are missing from TCRdb's copy, which holds only in-frame ones; the method was immunoSEQ multiplex PCR. The data contain 300,000 to 350,000 clones, approximately 89% of them singletons. Germline lookup yields CDR1 SQVTM and CDR2 ANQGSEA. CDR3 length equals 15 residues. V was clipped by 7 bases and J by 4 bases; unmatched bases: 10. The V gene is TRBV29-1, the J gene TRBJ1-1, with 12 positions matching TRBD1. The TCR was taken from a man aged 30 to 45 who had recovered from COVID-19. The source material was PBMCs or T cells enriched from blood (not recorded which). The CDR3 region is CSGEGTGGVGTEAFF. The CDR3 DNA follows: TGCAGCGGTGAGGGGACAGGGGGCGTGGGCACTGAAGCTTTCTTT.